The TCR beta chain described here comes from a study of OX40 agonist ivuxolimab in advanced cancers. J was trimmed by 7 bases and V by 5 bases; bases with no gene match: 3. The CDR3 runs to 14 residues. Germline V lookup: CDR1 SGHTA, CDR2 FQGTGA. Clones were sequenced by immunoSEQ multiplex PCR, and TCRdb holds only the in-frame ones, with some missing. This table has about 58,000 clones, less than 85% appearing once. V and J are TRBV7-3 and TRBJ2-2, with 11 bases lining up with TRBD1. This specimen was CD4+ or CD8+ T cells sorted from blood, taken in a trial of the OX40 agonist ivuxolimab. The TCR originated in an adult with an advanced solid tumor such as melanoma, head and neck, liver or kidney cancer. CDR3: CASSAGQGDGELFF. DNA for the CDR3: TGTGCCAGCAGCGCGGGACAGGGGGACGGGGAGCTGTTTTTT.